Below are 17 T cell receptor beta chains sequenced from a single sample in a study of identical twins. TCRdb reanalysed the 5' RACE reads using MiXCR and keeps one entry per CDR3 protein. Of more than 1.5 million distinct CDR3 sequences listed, about 31% are singletons. Sequenced: cord blood. The receptors shown here come from a newborn girl in good health.

This clonotype has a handful of counts. This chain uses TRBV5-1 with TRBJ1-2; TRBD1 agrees at 7 bases. This CDR3 is 15 amino acids long. J was trimmed by 3 bases and V by 0 bases; bases with no gene match: 5. CDR1 SGHRS and CDR2 YFSETQ come from the germline V gene. This CDR3 reads CASSLAAGGDYGYTF. Written as DNA, the CDR3 is TGCGCCAGCAGCTTGGCGGCAGGGGGAGACTATGGCTACACCTTC.

This sequence joins TRBV6-1 and TRBJ2-3; D possibly corresponds to TRBD2 (5 bases). CDR1 is MNHNS and CDR2 is SASEGT in the germline V gene. V gave up 6 bases and J gave up 0 bases, with 13 bases separating them. This CDR3 contains 15 residues. CDR3 residues: CASRGGLLSTDTQYF. The CDR3 nucleotides are TGTGCCAGCAGAGGAGGACTCCTTAGCACAGATACGCAGTATTTT.

This chain uses TRBV29-1 with TRBJ1-5, with D unclear. Trimming pared 6 bases from V and 2 bases from J, leaving 11 bases between. The CDR3 spans 13 residues. The germline CDR1 and CDR2 sequences are SQVTM and ANQGSEA. The CDR3 here is CSVQEFGNQPQHF. CDR3 sequence (DNA): TGCAGCGTGCAGGAGTTTGGCAATCAGCCCCAGCATTTT.

This clonotype was observed a handful of times. The chain has TRBV4-2 and TRBJ2-7, with D possibly being TRBD1 or TRBD2 (7 bases each). Germline-derived CDR1 and CDR2 are LGHNA and YNFKEQ. This CDR3 has 17 residues. V was trimmed by 0 bases and J by 4 bases, leaving 19 bases between them. The CDR3 here is CASSQDRPGGALYEQYF. CDR3 sequence (DNA): TGTGCCAGCAGCCAAGACAGGCCAGGGGGGGCCCTTTACGAGCAGTACTTC.

V usage is TRBV5-1 and J usage is TRBJ2-1, with TRBD2 as a possible D gene (7 bases). Germline-derived CDR1 and CDR2 are SGHRS and YFSETQ. This CDR3 has 15 residues. Trimming took 0 bases from V and 7 from J, leaving 14 bases between them. The CDR3 DNA reads as TGCGCCAGCAGCTTGGCAGGGGACTACGGGAATGAGCAGTTCTTC. Its translation: CASSLAGDYGNEQFF.

This clonotype has just one count. The chain links TRBV20-1 to TRBJ2-7; D gene uncertain. The CDR3 consists of 16 residues. V dropped 6 bases and J dropped 1 base, with 22 bases sitting between them. The V gene's germline CDR1 is DFQATT and CDR2 SNEGSKA (reference sequence). The CDR3 bases are TGCAGTGCCCAGGTGCTGGGCAGTATTTGGTCCTACGAGCAGTACTTC. Translation: CSAQVLGSIWSYEQYF.

As regards this clonotype: The junction does not match germline at one end; this may be a read error. The V gene is TRBV4-2, the J gene TRBJ2-7; TRBD2 agrees at 10 bases. This CDR3 is 17 amino acids long. The germline V gene encodes CDR1 LGHNA and CDR2 YNFKEQ. The CDR3 nucleotides are TGTGCCAGCAGCCAAGAGGCTAGCGGGAGTACCTCCTCCGAGCAGTACTTC. Encoded protein: CASSQEASGSTSSEQYF.

The rearrangement uses TRBV6-1 and TRBJ2-7; possibly TRBD1 for D (6 bases). The germline V gene encodes CDR1 MNHNS and CDR2 SASEGT. Trimming took off 6 bases at V and 6 bases at J, with 12 bases between the two ends. The CDR3 is made up of 12 amino acids. The CDR3 protein is CASSEDSSEQYF. The CDR3 DNA sequence: TGTGCCAGCAGCGAGGACAGTTCCGAGCAGTACTTC.

Comment on this clonotype: One end of the junction fails to match germline, which may point to a read error. The CDR3 DNA sequence: TGTGCCAGAAGCGTAGAGTCGGGTGGCGGGAGGACAGATACGCAGTATTTT. Encoded protein: CARSVESGGGRTDTQYF. The J gene is TRBJ2-3, the V gene TRBV9, with 8 bases that match TRBD2. The CDR3 consists of 17 residues. Germline-derived CDR1 and CDR2 are SGDLS and YYNGEE.

This chain uses TRBV5-1 with TRBJ2-2, with D possibly being TRBD1 or TRBD2 (5 bases each). The CDR3 is made up of 14 amino acids. In germline, CDR1 is SGHRS, CDR2 YFSETQ. Trimming removed 5 bases at V and 3 bases at J, with 11 bases between. The CDR3 protein is CASRGLAHTGELFF. The CDR3, as DNA: TGCGCCAGCAGGGGGCTAGCTCACACCGGGGAGCTGTTTTTT.

V gene TRBV7-9 combines with J gene TRBJ2-5, with 7 bases identical to TRBD2. Trimming removed 1 base from V and 11 bases from J; junction bases left unmatched: 13. Germline CDR1 SEHNR, CDR2 FQNEAQ (reference sequence). The CDR3 runs to 15 residues. The CDR3 DNA sequence: TGTGCCAGCAGCTTAGAACGACTAGCCCACAATGAGCAGTACTTC. As protein: CASSLERLAHNEQYF.

The J gene is TRBJ2-1, the V gene TRBV6-1; 7 nucleotides match TRBD1. The CDR3 is 15 amino acids. Germline values: CDR1 MNHNS, CDR2 SASEGT. The V gene end was trimmed by 6 bases and the J gene end by 8 bases; junction bases not matched to a gene: 13. CDR3 DNA sequence: TGTGCCAGCAGCGTGGTCGTGACAGGGAAGCATGAGCAGTTCTTC. Translated, it gives CASSVVVTGKHEQFF.

This clonotype was seen a few times. V is TRBV7-9 and J is TRBJ2-7; 7 bases are a match to TRBD2. J lost 5 bases, V lost 5 bases, and 9 bases had no gene match. Germline V gene data show CDR1 as SEHNR and CDR2 as FQNEAQ (reference sequence). CDR3 length: 14 residues. CDR3 sequence (DNA): TGTGCCAGCAGCCCGTCGTTGGGGAGGGACGAGCAGTACTTC. It encodes CASSPSLGRDEQYF.

This sequence joins TRBV12-3 or TRBV12-4 and TRBJ2-3, with TRBD2 as a possible D gene (6 bases). The CDR3 is 14 amino acids. V lost 8 bases and J 5 bases, leaving 17 bases between the germline ends. CDR3 loop: CASLEGRAGDTQYF. CDR3 coding DNA: TGTGCCAGCTTGGAGGGAAGGGCGGGAGATACGCAGTATTTT.

V usage is TRBV7-9 and J usage is TRBJ2-1, with 10 bases that match TRBD2. This CDR3 spans 20 amino acids. Per germline, CDR1 SEHNR and CDR2 FQNEAQ (reference sequence). J lost 8 bases, V lost 1 base, and 20 bases had no gene match. The CDR3 protein is CASSLVVQDTLAGEPHEQFF. In DNA, the CDR3 is TGTGCCAGCAGCTTAGTCGTACAGGATACCCTAGCGGGAGAGCCCCATGAGCAGTTCTTC.

The V call is TRBV28, the J call TRBJ2-1, with TRBD1 as a possible D gene (5 bases). The CDR3 loop spans 15 amino acids. Germline-derived CDR1 and CDR2 are MDHEN and SYDVKM. With 3 bases removed from V and 8 bases from J, the gap between germline ends came to 17 bases. CDR3 residues: CASSLQGILTDEQFF. DNA of the CDR3: TGTGCCAGCAGTTTGCAGGGTATTTTGACGGATGAGCAGTTCTTC.

This clonotype has only a few counts. The V gene is TRBV7-2, the J gene TRBJ2-7; D is unclear. V was shortened by 1 base and J by 2 bases, with 12 bases between the two germline ends. Germline loops: CDR1 SGHTA, CDR2 FQGNSA. This CDR3 spans 15 amino acids. Here the CDR3 reads CASSLVAVFPYEQYF. CDR3 coding DNA: TGTGCCAGCAGCTTAGTAGCTGTTTTCCCCTACGAGCAGTACTTC.